This entry features one TCR beta chain sequence. The sample originates from a study of identifying expanded T cells in peripheral blood. Germline loops: CDR1 MGHDK, CDR2 SYGVNS. V lost 11 bases and J lost 3; bases outside the gene matches: 11. The CDR3 loop spans 14 amino acids. Measured with immunoSEQ multiplex PCR; TCRdb has only the in-frame clones, and not every one. The sample shows approximately 63,000 clones, more than 75% of them seen only once. This TCR derives from a person aged 18-70 years in good health. The V and J genes are TRBV25-1 and TRBJ2-3; 7 bases map to TRBD1. The specimen was blood. Written as DNA, the CDR3 is TGTGCCTCCCAGGGGACAGAGGCTACAGATACGCAGTATTTT. As protein: CASQGTEATDTQYF. Full variable domain (remainder filled in from reference TRBV25-1 and TRBJ2-3): EADIYQTPRYLVIGTGKKITLECSQTMGHDKMYWYQQDPGMELHLIHYSYGVNSTEKGDLSSESTVSRIRTEHFPLTLESARPSHTSQYLCASQGTEATDTQYFGPGTRLTVL.